The next 32 T cell receptor beta chains were all read from a single sample in a study of T cells in Graves' hyperthyroidism and ophthalmopathy. The investigators amplified TCR beta CDR3 regions from RNA transcripts. During a first-round RT-PCR of the TCR CDR3, the HTBI primer set was used. Each CDR3 protein is one row after TCRdb ran MiXCR on the multiplex PCR reads. This sample has about 340,000 distinct CDR3 sequences, with about 20% found just once. The sample comprised blood. Receptor source: a woman aged 45-59 years with Graves' hyperthyroidism.

V gene TRBV18 combines with J gene TRBJ2-2; D unresolved. The germline CDR1 and CDR2 sequences are KGHSH and LQKENI. Between the trimmed V and J ends, which lost 3 bases and 7 bases, there was a span of 9 bases. There are 13 residues in the CDR3. The CDR3 loop is CASSPDGNGELFF. The CDR3 DNA reads as TGTGCCAGCTCACCCGACGGAAACGGGGAGCTGTTTTTT.

This clonotype showed up many times. The chain couples TRBV11-2 to TRBJ2-5, with 7 bases identical to TRBD1. The V gene's germline CDR1 is SGHAT and CDR2 FQNNGV. The CDR3 has 14 residues. V shed 1 base and J 2 bases; nucleotides not matched to a gene: 1. The CDR3 DNA reads as TGTGCCAGCAGCTTAGCCAGGGGGCAAGAGACCCAGTACTTC. Encoded protein: CASSLARGQETQYF.

Many counts were recorded for this clonotype. This sequence joins TRBV5-1 and TRBJ2-1, with D perhaps matching TRBD1 (7 bases). CDR1 is SGHRS, CDR2 YFSETQ, per germline. The ends were cut back, 1 base at V and 6 bases at J, with 14 bases in the middle. CDR3 length equals 15 residues. The CDR3 loop reads CASSLWPGGGNEQFF. Written as DNA, the CDR3 is TGCGCCAGCAGCTTGTGGCCAGGGGGAGGCAATGAGCAGTTCTTC.

This clonotype has a handful of counts. The genes are TRBV6-1 and TRBJ1-1; D gene ambiguous. This CDR3 spans 12 amino acids. Germline V gene data show CDR1 as MNHNS and CDR2 as SASEGT. The CDR3 loop is CATLSRSTEAFF. CDR3 DNA sequence: TGTGCTACGTTAAGCCGGAGCACTGAAGCTTTCTTT.

This clonotype has ten or more counts. The rearrangement uses TRBV12-3 or TRBV12-4 and TRBJ2-3, with TRBD2 matching 12 bases. Trimming removed 7 bases from V and 5 bases from J; junction bases left unmatched: 4. The CDR3 loop spans 14 amino acids. The CDR3 is CASTSGGAIDTQYF. The CDR3 DNA sequence: TGTGCCAGCACTAGCGGGGGGGCCATAGATACGCAGTATTTT.

The chain links TRBV27 to TRBJ2-1, with a possible D match to TRBD1 (6 bases). Germline V lookup: CDR1 MNHEY, CDR2 SMNVEV (reference sequence). Trimming took 5 bases from V and 2 from J, leaving 13 bases between them. The CDR3 loop spans 15 amino acids. CDR3 residues: CASSPSWGPYNEQFF. The CDR3 nucleotides read TGTGCCAGCAGTCCCTCATGGGGGCCCTACAATGAGCAGTTCTTC.

The chain is built from TRBV20-1 and TRBJ2-1, with a possible D match to TRBD2 (7 bases). V lost 1 base and J 12 bases, leaving 16 bases between the germline ends. Germline V CDR1 and CDR2: DFQATT, SNEGSKA (reference sequence). This CDR3 contains 13 residues. Written as DNA, the CDR3 is TGCAGTGCTAGAGCCGAAGGGGGGGGGGGGCAGTTCTTC. Translation gives CSARAEGGGGQFF.

This clonotype was recorded at least ten times. The J gene is TRBJ2-1, the V gene TRBV12-3 or TRBV12-4, with TRBD1 identical over 10 bases. Unmatched junction bases numbered 6, after V lost 3 bases and J lost 7 bases. The CDR3 extends over 15 amino acids. The CDR3 DNA reads TGTGCCAGCAGTTTCGGGACAGGGGTTTGGAATGAGCAGTTCTTC. Its translation is CASSFGTGVWNEQFF.

This sequence joins TRBV19 and TRBJ1-2; 9 bases agree with TRBD1. Germline-derived CDR1 and CDR2 are LNHDA and SQIVND (reference sequence). This CDR3 is 16 amino acids long. Unmatched junction bases numbered 14, after V lost 6 bases and J lost 6 bases. The CDR3 sequence: CASSSGQGSGSDGYTF. CDR3 DNA: TGTGCCAGTAGCTCAGGACAGGGGTCGGGAAGTGATGGCTACACCTTC.

This clonotype was counted ten times or more. The chain has TRBV30 and TRBJ1-5, with D unresolved. The V end lost 0 bases, the J end lost 4 bases, and 7 bases lay between the germline ends. CDR1 and CDR2 (germline): GTSNPN, SVGIG (reference sequence). The CDR3 is 13 amino acids. The CDR3 sequence: CAWSVTGNQPQHF. The CDR3 nucleotides read TGTGCCTGGAGTGTAACCGGAAATCAGCCCCAGCATTTT.

V and J are TRBV20-1 and TRBJ2-5; 11 bases align to TRBD2. The germline CDR1 and CDR2 sequences are DFQATT and SNEGSKA (reference sequence). There are 16 residues in the CDR3. Trimming removed 3 bases from V and 5 bases from J; junction bases left unmatched: 11. The CDR3: CSARGGIAGGGETQYF. DNA for the CDR3: TGCAGTGCTAGGGGGGGGATAGCGGGGGGGGGGGAGACCCAGTACTTC.

The J gene is TRBJ1-2, the V gene TRBV9; TRBD1 is a possible D gene (6 bases). Germline CDR1 and CDR2: SGDLS and YYNGEE. With 4 bases removed from V and 8 bases from J, the gap between germline ends came to 15 bases. This CDR3 has 13 residues. CDR3 amino acids: CASSSPQGVGYTF. The DNA for the CDR3 is TGTGCCAGCAGCTCCCCACAGGGAGTCGGCTACACCTTC. Complete variable domain (other parts from reference TRBV9 and TRBJ1-2): DSGVTQTPKHLITATGQRVTLRCSPRSGDLSVYWYQQSLDQGLQFLIQYYNGEERAKGNILERFSAQQFPDLHSELNLSSLELGDSALYFCASSSPQGVGYTFGSGTRLTVV.

This clonotype was picked up a small number of times. The chain recombines TRBV6-2 or TRBV6-3 with TRBJ2-7; no clear D. In germline, CDR1 is MNHEY, CDR2 SVGEGT. The CDR3 consists of 14 residues. V lost 10 bases and J lost 4, with 20 bases in between. In DNA form, the CDR3 reads TGTGCCACCCGTCCCCAGGCGATGGGGTACGAGCAGTACTTC. It specifies CATRPQAMGYEQYF.

The chain is built from TRBV6-2 or TRBV6-3 and TRBJ2-5, with no clear D. Trimming cost V 5 bases and J 1 base, with 20 bases left between them. In germline, CDR1 is MNHEY, CDR2 SVGEGT. There are 17 residues in the CDR3. This CDR3 reads CASSPAAGAWGQETQYF. The CDR3 nucleotides are TGTGCCAGCAGTCCGGCGGCTGGTGCGTGGGGCCAAGAGACCCAGTACTTC.

The table lists this clonotype with a few counts. V usage is TRBV10-3 and J usage is TRBJ2-2; tentatively, D is TRBD2 (5 bases). The germline gives CDR1 ENHRY, CDR2 SYGVKD. CDR3 length equals 15 residues. V lost 3 bases to trimming and J lost 7 bases, with 15 bases between them. CDR3 residues: CAISDLVSDNGELFF. Here the CDR3 DNA reads TGTGCCATCAGTGATTTGGTTAGCGACAACGGGGAGCTGTTTTTT.

The sample holds a few counts of this clonotype. The chain links TRBV20-1 to TRBJ2-1, with a possible D match to TRBD2 (6 bases). CDR1 and CDR2 from the germline V gene are DFQATT and SNEGSKA (reference sequence). The CDR3 is 13 amino acids. V lost 6 bases, J lost 6 bases, and 15 bases lay in between. CDR3 sequence: CSAAPSGSNEQFF. The CDR3 DNA reads TGCAGTGCCGCACCATCCGGGAGCAATGAGCAGTTCTTC.

This clonotype appeared many times. The chain joins TRBV29-1 to TRBJ1-2; a weak D match, TRBD1 (5 bases). This CDR3 is 12 amino acids long. V was cut by 6 bases and J by 6 bases, with 14 bases left in between. Germline loops: CDR1 SQVTM, CDR2 ANQGSEA. The CDR3 bases are TGCAGCGTCCGATCAGGGAAGGATGGCTACACCTTC. This translates into CSVRSGKDGYTF.

V usage is TRBV19 and J usage is TRBJ2-1; 16 bases are shared with TRBD2. With V trimmed by 7 bases and J by 0 bases, 9 bases remained unmatched. The CDR3 length is 19 residues. CDR1 is LNHDA, CDR2 SQIVND, per germline (reference sequence). The CDR3, as DNA: TGTGCCAGTACCCCATTAGGGACTAGCGGGAGGGCCTCCTACAATGAGCAGTTCTTC. This translates into CASTPLGTSGRASYNEQFF.

This clonotype showed up many times. This chain links TRBV18 with TRBJ1-1; D is possibly TRBD1 (5 bases). The CDR3 runs 16 residues. V lost 1 base and J 0 bases, leaving 12 bases between the germline ends. Germline V CDR1 and CDR2: KGHSH, LQKENI. CDR3 protein: CASSPRGTVMNTEAFF. In nucleotides, the CDR3 is TGTGCCAGCTCACCACGGGGGACCGTGATGAACACTGAAGCTTTCTTT.

This chain links TRBV7-9 with TRBJ1-5; D is unresolved. Germline CDR1 SEHNR, CDR2 FQNEAQ (reference sequence). V lost 6 bases and J 4 bases, leaving 10 bases between the germline ends. The CDR3 is 13 amino acids. As DNA, the CDR3 is TGTGCCAGCAGTACCGACGGGAATCAGCCCCAGCATTTT. Protein product: CASSTDGNQPQHF.

There are many counts of this clonotype. The genes are TRBV2 and TRBJ2-7; tentative D call: TRBD2 (6 bases). The CDR3 runs to 14 residues. V lost 7 bases and J lost 7, with 20 bases in between. Germline V gene sequence: CDR1 SNHLY, CDR2 FYNNEI. The CDR3 DNA follows: TGTGCCAGCAACCCAGCGGGCCTCCTTTGGGAGCAGTACTTC. It is translated as CASNPAGLLWEQYF.

The chain combines TRBV6-4 with TRBJ1-5; no definite D call. Germline-derived CDR1 and CDR2 are MRHNA and SNTAGT. This CDR3 is built from 15 residues. V was trimmed by 8 bases and J by 0 bases, leaving 14 bases between them. CDR3 in amino acids: CASSERDYSNQPQHF. Written as DNA, the CDR3 is TGTGCCAGCTCCGAAAGGGATTATAGCAATCAGCCCCAGCATTTT.

At least ten counts were recorded for this clonotype. CDR3 sequence reads: CASSNNWGEEKLFF. The CDR3 DNA sequence: TGTGCCAGCAGTAACAACTGGGGGGAGGAAAAACTGTTTTTT. This chain connects TRBV12-3 or TRBV12-4 to TRBJ1-4; tentatively, D is TRBD1 (5 bases). The CDR3 consists of 14 residues. The V gene lost 5 bases and the J gene lost 8 bases, with 15 bases spanning the gap.

This clonotype was seen only a few times. The CDR3 DNA sequence: TGTGCCAGCAGTTACTCGGGCGAACCGGGACAGGGGACCTACGAGCAGTACTTC. Translated, it gives CASSYSGEPGQGTYEQYF. This chain connects TRBV6-6 to TRBJ2-7, with 10 positions matching TRBD1. Germline CDR1 reads MNHNY; CDR2 reads SVGAGI (reference sequence). This CDR3 spans 18 amino acids. J gave up 2 bases and V 0 bases, and 10 bases lay outside the gene matches.

The genes are TRBV12-3 or TRBV12-4 and TRBJ1-5; the D gene is possibly TRBD1 (5 bases). V lost 1 base and J 6 bases, leaving 13 bases between the germline ends. The CDR3 is made up of 15 amino acids. This chain's CDR3 is CASSLDDMGGQPQHF. The CDR3 DNA reads TGTGCCAGCAGTTTAGATGACATGGGGGGTCAGCCCCAGCATTTT.

This clonotype has ten or more counts. V gene TRBV20-1 combines with J gene TRBJ2-1; 15 bases match TRBD2. The junction had 8 bases not matched to a gene; V was cut back by 6 bases and J by 5 bases. The length of the CDR3 is 16 residues. The V gene's germline CDR1 is DFQATT and CDR2 SNEGSKA (reference sequence). For the CDR3, the DNA is TGCAGTGCCGGGACTAGCGGGAGGATCCGGAACAATGAGCAGTTCTTC. Translating gives CSAGTSGRIRNNEQFF.

There are many counts of this clonotype. This chain uses TRBV3-1 with TRBJ1-1; a possible D gene is TRBD1 (6 bases). CDR3 length: 14 residues. Germline CDR1 is LGHDT and CDR2 is YNNKEL (reference sequence). V lost 1 base, J lost 6 bases, and 12 bases lay in between. CDR3 in amino acids: CASSQGLGGSEAFF. As DNA, the CDR3 is TGTGCCAGCAGCCAAGGATTAGGGGGGTCTGAAGCTTTCTTT.

In the case of this clonotype: This clone may be a read error of a much larger clone one base away. The rearrangement links TRBV6-1 to TRBJ2-1, with D tentatively TRBD2 (6 bases). Trimming removed 5 bases from V and 6 bases from J, with 20 bases in between. The length of the CDR3 is 16 residues. The germline V gene has CDR1 MNHNS and CDR2 SASEGT. The CDR3 sequence: CASSLLPGEQSNEQFF. Here the CDR3 DNA reads TGTGCCAGCAGTCTGCTCCCGGGAGAACAGTCCAATGAGCAGTTCTTC.

This clonotype was found many times. The chain uses TRBV20-1 and TRBJ2-3, with D tentatively TRBD1 (6 bases). With 3 bases removed from V and 4 bases from J, the gap between germline ends came to 11 bases. This CDR3 spans 13 amino acids. Germline V gene lookup returns CDR1 DFQATT and CDR2 SNEGSKA (reference sequence). CDR3 in DNA: TGCAGTGCTAGTACAGGGTCCCCAGATACGCAGTATTTT. Translation gives CSASTGSPDTQYF.

This clonotype was observed at least ten times. The chain is built from TRBV6-1 and TRBJ2-5; D might be TRBD1 (5 bases). CDR1 and CDR2 from the germline V gene are MNHNS and SASEGT. The V gene lost 5 bases and the J gene lost 2 bases, with 12 bases spanning the gap. The CDR3 is 14 amino acids. CDR3 DNA: TGTGCCAGCAGTCGTTTAGACAGTCAAGAGACCCAGTACTTC. Translating it yields CASSRLDSQETQYF.

Ten or more counts support this clonotype. The chain has TRBV11-2 and TRBJ1-6, with no clear D. With 3 bases removed from V and 0 bases from J, the gap between germline ends came to 6 bases. The CDR3 contains 15 residues. Germline CDR1 SGHAT, CDR2 FQNNGV. CDR3 nucleotides: TGTGCCAGCAGCTTGCGGAGCTCCTATAATTCACCCCTCCACTTT. Translated, it gives CASSLRSSYNSPLHF.

CDR3 loop: CATSREEGMNTGELFF. The DNA of the CDR3 is TGTGCCACCAGCAGAGAGGAGGGAATGAACACCGGGGAGCTGTTTTTT. The chain combines TRBV15 with TRBJ2-2, with D possibly being TRBD2 (6 bases). Germline CDR1 reads LNHNV; CDR2 reads YYDKDF (reference sequence). V lost 0 bases and J 1 base, leaving 9 bases between the germline ends. The CDR3 is made up of 16 amino acids.